These 14 T cell receptor beta chains came from one sample sequenced in a study of shared clonotypes between healthy human individuals. Naivety among CD8 cells was defined by CD45RO negativity and positive CCR7 selection, thereby excluding terminally differentiated effector memory CD45RA+ cells. Assay used: immunoSEQ multiplex PCR; TCRdb lists only in-frame clones, some missing. Found here are 650,000 to 800,000 clones, approximately 90% of them singletons; the top ten hold 20% to 25%. The sample was naive CD8+ T cells sorted from blood. The receptors come from a man aged 25-40 years in good health.

V and J are TRBV7-9 and TRBJ2-1; 14 bases agree with TRBD2. J was trimmed by 7 bases and V by 5 bases; bases with no gene match: 7. Germline loops: CDR1 SEHNR, CDR2 FQNEAQ (reference sequence). CDR3 size: 16 residues. The CDR3 DNA reads as TGTGCCAGCAGCGACATTAGGACTAGCGGGAGGAATGAGCAGTTCTTC. Translation gives CASSDIRTSGRNEQFF.

This chain connects TRBV4-1 to TRBJ2-3; the D gene is possibly TRBD2 (6 bases). With 4 bases removed from V and 2 bases from J, the gap between germline ends came to 10 bases. Germline CDR1 and CDR2: MGHRA and YSYEKL. The CDR3 spans 14 residues. CDR3 nucleotide sequence: TGCGCCAGCAGCCCGGGACTTACCACAGATACGCAGTATTTT. Protein: CASSPGLTTDTQYF.

The CDR3 DNA reads TGTGCCAGCAGCTTAGTGGGATGGGAGCTGTTTTTT. Protein product: CASSLVGWELFF. The chain is built from TRBV7-9 and TRBJ2-2; no definite D call. The CDR3 totals 12 residues. Germline V gives CDR1 SEHNR, CDR2 FQNEAQ (reference sequence). V was pared by 1 base and J by 9 bases, with 6 bases between.

The chain recombines TRBV10-2 with TRBJ2-1, with D maybe TRBD1 (5 bases). In germline, CDR1 is WSHSY, CDR2 SAAADI. V was pared by 6 bases and J by 4 bases, with 7 bases between. CDR3 size: 12 residues. CDR3 in DNA: TGCGCCAGCAGGACAGATTACAATGAGCAGTTCTTC. Amino acid sequence: CASRTDYNEQFF.

The chain joins TRBV18 to TRBJ2-4; D is perhaps TRBD2 (6 bases). This CDR3 is built from 13 residues. Trimming pared 6 bases from V and 8 bases from J, leaving 14 bases between. Germline V gene data show CDR1 as KGHSH and CDR2 as LQKENI. This CDR3 reads CASSEPPSDIQYF. The CDR3 nucleotides read TGTGCCAGCTCCGAACCCCCTAGCGACATTCAGTACTTC.

The chain carries TRBV10-1 and TRBJ2-7; 10 bases are a match to TRBD1. This CDR3 comprises 16 residues. The J segment lost 7 bases and the V segment lost 6 bases, leaving 15 bases of the junction unmatched. Germline CDR1 reads WNHNN; CDR2 reads SYGVQD (reference sequence). This chain's CDR3 is CASRLTGTGATGEQYF. CDR3 DNA sequence: TGCGCCAGCAGGCTAACCGGGACAGGGGCGACTGGAGAGCAGTACTTC.

The chain has TRBV6-5 and TRBJ2-2, with D maybe TRBD1 (5 bases). Deletions cut 2 bases from V and 6 bases from J, with 13 bases between. The germline V gene has CDR1 MNHEY and CDR2 SVGAGI. The CDR3 has 15 amino acids. This chain's CDR3 is CASSYQGGRPGELFF. In nucleotides, the CDR3 is TGTGCCAGCAGTTACCAGGGCGGTAGGCCCGGGGAGCTGTTTTTT.

Remarks on this clone: Other DNA sequences within the sample encode an identical CDR3. The chain carries TRBV2 and TRBJ2-7; D is ambiguous. Per germline, CDR1 SNHLY and CDR2 FYNNEI. This CDR3 region has 11 residues. Trimming took 6 bases from V and 0 from J, leaving 3 bases between them. This chain's CDR3 is CASSDSYEQYF. The CDR3 DNA follows: TGTGCCAGCAGCGACTCCTACGAGCAGTACTTC. The variable domain in full, with the rest retrieved from reference TRBV2 and TRBJ2-7, is EPEVTQTPSHQVTQMGQEVILRCVPISNHLYFYWYRQILGQKVEFLVSFYNNEISEKSEIFDDQFSVERPDGSNFTLKIRSTKLEDSAMYFCASSDSYEQYFGPGTRLTVT.

The V and J genes are TRBV5-1 and TRBJ2-1; no clear D gene. Germline CDR1 and CDR2: SGHRS and YFSETQ. The CDR3 has 14 amino acids. Trimming removed 4 bases from V and 5 bases from J, with 13 bases in between. DNA for the CDR3: TGCGCCAGCAGCGCCAAGGTGGCGAACAATGAGCAGTTCTTC. Amino acids: CASSAKVANNEQFF.

This chain links TRBV28 with TRBJ2-7, with D possibly being TRBD2 (6 bases). The CDR3 is 16 amino acids. V lost 7 bases and J lost 0, with 19 bases in between. CDR1 and CDR2 (germline): MDHEN, SYDVKM. The CDR3 DNA reads TGTGCCAGCAATCGCGCAACCCGGGGACTCTCCTACGAGCAGTACTTC. It encodes CASNRATRGLSYEQYF.

V is TRBV7-9 and J is TRBJ2-4, with a weak D call TRBD2 (6 bases). In germline, CDR1 is SEHNR, CDR2 FQNEAQ (reference sequence). V dropped 3 bases and J dropped 0 bases, with 12 bases sitting between them. This CDR3 spans 16 amino acids. For the CDR3, the DNA is TGTGCCAGCAGCTTCGATCCGGGACTAGCCAAAAACATTCAGTACTTC. Translated: CASSFDPGLAKNIQYF.

The chain employs TRBV27 and TRBJ2-7, with D unresolved. This CDR3 contains 14 residues. V lost 5 bases, J lost 0 bases, and 11 bases lay in between. The V gene's germline CDR1 is MNHEY and CDR2 SMNVEV (reference sequence). The CDR3 DNA reads as TGTGCCAGCAGTCCGCTCAGTGCCTCCTACGAGCAGTACTTC. Encoded protein: CASSPLSASYEQYF.

The chain employs TRBV10-3 and TRBJ2-7, with D unresolved. The CDR3 is 11 amino acids. Germline V gene lookup returns CDR1 ENHRY and CDR2 SYGVKD. V dropped 8 bases and J dropped 2 bases, with 7 bases sitting between them. CDR3 DNA: TGTGCCATCGGAGTGGCCTACGAGCAGTACTTC. Translating it yields CAIGVAYEQYF.

CDR3 loop: CASSRAGGAYNEQFF. The CDR3 nucleotides are TGTGCCAGTAGTCGTGCAGGGGGAGCCTACAATGAGCAGTTCTTC. J is TRBJ2-1 and V is TRBV19; 7 bases are shared with TRBD1. Looked up from germline, CDR1 is LNHDA and CDR2 is SQIVND (reference sequence). V lost 5 bases and J lost 2; bases outside the gene matches: 6. This CDR3 has 15 residues.